The present T cell receptor (beta chain) was sequenced within a study of shared clonotypes between healthy human individuals (dated by TCRdb to the early 2020s). Study-level background: The cohort included a few men and a couple of women between 18 and 49 years of age. To estimate repertoire size and how much clonotype sharing occurs between individuals, the study deeply sequenced the blood TCR repertoires of five or six healthy adults. To increase sequencing depth and limit assay-specific biases, TCR repertoire library preparation and sequencing were carried out by different laboratories using diverse techniques. Leukapheresis yielded between about 0.94 and 9.5 billion PBMCs per donor. Summary of the overall study and its limitations: Because the study included only a small number of donors, the genetic and exposure-history diversity represented was limited. Sampling was limited to blood, and TCR repertoires in tissue likely differ from TCR repertoires in blood. Pairwise subsampling indicated that sequencing depth was expected to affect the degree of clonotype sharing among donors.

Using the deep immunoSEQ assay, TCR CDR3 regions were amplified from genomic DNA by multiplex PCR. Extracted genomic DNA from each cell subset was spread evenly across all wells of several immunoSEQ 96-well plates, with each plate serving as a replicate. Each replicate PCR for unsorted PBMC received about 0.3 ug genomic DNA, equal to 30,000 or so T cell genomes. Unsorted PBMC genomic DNA was sequenced across ten immunoSEQ deep assay plates. Purified libraries were measured with a Qubit 3.0 fluorometer, size-checked on a Bioanalyzer 2100, and measured again with the KAPA Library Quantification kit. A separate single-read 150-cycle Illumina NextSeq 550 flow cell was used to sequence each immunoSEQ 96-well plate. The original methods were these. Because only junctional sequences without quality scores were contained in the immunoSEQ output, filtering matching that applied to full-length reads could not be performed. To assign V/J genes and CDR3, sequences were annotated using PyIR, a Python wrapper for IgBLAST v1.9, with IMGT germline references. Reads were removed for weak V/J assignments (E-value above 1e-6), missing CDR3, stop codons, out-of-frame junctions, or ambiguous translated residues. V3J clonotypes were defined as sequences sharing the same inferred V gene, J gene, and CDR3 amino acid sequence. Percentage overlap between repertoires was calculated by dividing the number of shared unique clonotypes by the size of the smaller repertoire. RTK rarefaction, the Chao1 estimator, and Recon v2.1 estimates of unobserved clonotypes were used to assess repertoire richness. The table was pulled from immuneACCESS by TCRdb, which kept in-frame rearrangements only. Such tables lose some clones; where checked, under half of the loss comes from unresolved V genes, and the rest has no known cause. V and J calls and clone size are as listed in that table; D and trimming were resolved from the DNA. Here the sample has more than 450,000 clones; 79% occur a single time. Roughly 13% of the sample comes from the top ten.

About this clone itself: This receptor's antigen is unknown. Within one base of it there is no much larger clone, and no base qualities were kept.

Healthy HIV-negative adults with no recently reported acute infections or vaccinations were included as donors. Only Caucasian adults living in Nashville, Tennessee, USA were represented among the donors. For unsorted samples, around 90 million PBMCs were counted, and genomic DNA was extracted using the QIAamp DNA Blood Mini kit. Blood was collected by leukapheresis, and PBMCs were isolated by Ficoll-Histopaque density gradient centrifugation and then cryopreserved in liquid nitrogen vapor phase. The germline ends are 13 bases apart after V is trimmed by 3 bases and J by 4 bases. The germline V gene (reference sequence) specifies SGHNT as CDR1 and YYREEE as CDR2. Including the terminal cysteine and phenylalanine, the CDR3 comprises 15 residues. Only CDR3 DNA remains: 45 bases, in frame from the first base.

The chain links TRBV5-4 with TRBJ2-2; a tentative D match to TRBD1 spans 6 bases. This TCR was sampled from a woman between 35 and 50 years old in good health. Some clones in this sample may be carry-over from other donors' samples. Sequenced input: PBMCs. The CDR3 amino acid sequence is: CASSWEGGGTGELFF. The sequence in DNA is TGTGCCAGCAGCTGGGAAGGGGGTGGCACCGGGGAGCTGTTTTTT.